This TCR beta chain was identified during a study of CD8 T cells in Susac syndrome. This CDR3 comprises 16 residues. The V and J ends lost 0 bases and 6 bases respectively, with 17 bases between them. Germline loops: CDR1 MNHEY, CDR2 SVGAGI. Random hexamers served to reverse transcribe roughly 0.5 to 1 ug RNA. The method of amplification for TCR beta CDR3 was immunoSEQ multiplex PCR, covering 54 Vbeta and 13 Jbeta. TCRdb used MiXCR to reprocess the immunoSEQ multiplex PCR reads, holding one entry per CDR3 protein. The sample holds 65,000 to 95,000 distinct CDR3 sequences, over 85% seen once. Through negative isolation, CD4+ and CD8+ T cells were obtained, while TEMRA cells were enriched using FACS.

This TCR came from a human donor with Susac syndrome. This chain joins TRBV6-5 and TRBJ1-1; TRBD1 is a possible D gene (5 bases). Sequenced material: CD8+ T cells from PBMCs. The CDR3 DNA reads as TGTGCCAGCAGTTACTCGGCAGGGTCTCTCGAGGCTGAAGCTTTCTTT. It specifies CASSYSAGSLEAEAFF.